This TCR beta chain was observed in a study of blood T cell repertoires in COVID-19. The table came from immunoSEQ multiplex PCR; TCRdb's copy has only in-frame clones and leaves some out. The table records about 140,000 clones, 84% of them present only once. This CDR3 has 15 amino acids. In germline, CDR1 is SGHAT, CDR2 FQNNGV. V lost 2 bases to trimming and J lost 6 bases; unmatched junction nucleotides: 6. The sample comprised PBMCs or T cells enriched from blood (not recorded which). The origin of this receptor is a woman aged 50 to 60 with acute COVID-19. The chain couples TRBV11-2 to TRBJ2-2; 7 nucleotides line up with TRBD2. In DNA, the CDR3 is TGTGCCAGCAGCTTACGAGGGCTAGCGGCCGGGGAGCTGTTTTTT. Its protein is CASSLRGLAAGELFF.